The clone carrying this T cell receptor (beta chain) has at least ten counts. Template switching supplied a universal primer site; unique molecular identifiers were carried on the cDNA. TCRdb re-called the 5' RACE reads with MiXCR, one entry per CDR3 protein. The sample includes about 430,000 distinct CDR3 sequences, approximately 17% of them seen just once. The CDR3 runs to 15 residues. V lost 0 bases and J 0 bases, leaving 7 bases between the germline ends. Germline CDR1 reads SGHRS; CDR2 reads YFSETQ. This sample was included in a study of identical twins. This chain joins TRBV5-1 and TRBJ2-1; possible D gene TRBD2, 5 bases. Sequencing was performed on naive T cells sorted from blood. The sequence was collected from a man aged 45-60 years in good health. The CDR3 here is CASSLGTGSYNEQFF. CDR3 bases: TGCGCCAGCAGCTTGGGGACTGGCTCCTACAATGAGCAGTTCTTC.